Listed here are 4 T cell receptor beta chains from one sample, sequenced in a study of persistence of HIV-infected CD4 T cells. These receptors' targets are unknown. The stimulus was lysate of CMV-infected fibroblasts, 10 ug/mL. Memory cells lacking CD40L and CD69 with high CD45RO were sorted. This was the immunoSEQ version 4 assay in survey mode. Sequencing was performed with immunoSEQ multiplex PCR; in TCRdb, only in-frame clones are kept and a portion is missing. The sample has fewer than 30,000 clones, around 80% seen once. Material: CD4+ T cells sorted from PBMCs after roughly 18-hour stimulation, obtained from a patient who received antiretroviral therapy. These receptors all come from an adult man with HIV who was CMV-seropositive.

The chain is built from TRBV18 and TRBJ1-4, with D unresolved. V dropped 3 bases and J dropped 5 bases, with 13 bases sitting between them. Germline V gene sequence: CDR1 KGHSH, CDR2 LQKENI. This CDR3 spans 15 amino acids. The DNA for the CDR3 is TGTGCCAGCTCACCCATAATAGGGTTCAATGAAAAACTGTTTTTT. Residues: CASSPIIGFNEKLFF.

This sequence joins TRBV5-1 and TRBJ1-1; 7 bases fit TRBD1. This CDR3 has 14 amino acids. Germline values: CDR1 SGHRS, CDR2 YFSETQ. Losses at the gene ends were 5 bases for V and 3 bases for J; bases not matched to a gene: 7. The CDR3 coding sequence is TGCGCCAGCAGGAAAATCCAGGGGGACACTGAAGCTTTCTTT. It translates to CASRKIQGDTEAFF.

This sequence joins TRBV19 and TRBJ2-3; the match to TRBD2 covers 12 bases. Unmatched junction bases numbered 5, after V lost 5 bases and J lost 2 bases. Per the germline V gene, CDR1 is LNHDA and CDR2 is SQIVND (reference sequence). This CDR3 is 16 amino acids long. For the CDR3, the DNA is TGTGCCAGTAGTCCGCGACTAGCGGGGGCCACAGATACGCAGTATTTT. The encoded protein is CASSPRLAGATDTQYF.

The rearrangement joins TRBV11-2 to TRBJ2-7; 11 bases align to TRBD2. The CDR3 is 15 residues long. From germline, CDR1 is SGHAT and CDR2 FQNNGV. Unmatched junction bases numbered 10, after V lost 5 bases and J lost 7 bases. The CDR3 region has the DNA TGTGCCAGCAGCCCGGGGACTAGCGGTGGCGAGGAGCAGTACTTC. It encodes CASSPGTSGGEEQYF.